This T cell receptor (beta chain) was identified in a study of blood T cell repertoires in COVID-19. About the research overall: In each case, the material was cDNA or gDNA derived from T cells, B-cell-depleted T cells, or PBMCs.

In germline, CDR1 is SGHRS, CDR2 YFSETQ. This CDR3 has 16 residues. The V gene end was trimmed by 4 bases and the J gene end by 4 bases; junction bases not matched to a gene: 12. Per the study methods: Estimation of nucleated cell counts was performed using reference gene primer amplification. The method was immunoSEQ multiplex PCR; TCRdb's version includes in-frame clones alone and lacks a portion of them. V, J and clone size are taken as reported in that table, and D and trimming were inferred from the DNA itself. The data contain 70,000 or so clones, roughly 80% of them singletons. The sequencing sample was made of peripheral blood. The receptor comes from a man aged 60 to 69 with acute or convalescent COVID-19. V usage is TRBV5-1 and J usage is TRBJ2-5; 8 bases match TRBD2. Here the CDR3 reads CASSPGAGGARETQYF. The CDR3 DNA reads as TGCGCCAGCAGCCCGGGAGCCGGGGGGGCCCGAGAGACCCAGTACTTC.